This T cell receptor (beta chain) was observed in a study of CD8 T cells in ankylosing spondylitis. TCRdb reprocessed the 5' RACE reads with MiXCR, giving one entry per CDR3 protein. The sample carries some 220,000 distinct CDR3 sequences, 6% to 8% recorded once. Trimming removed 5 bases from V and 4 bases from J, with 6 bases in between. The CDR3 contains 12 residues. Germline-derived CDR1 and CDR2 are PRHDT and FYEKMQ (reference sequence). Study-wide points: What seemed typical of ankylosing spondylitis blood was a TCR beta motif built from about 8 highly homologous variants. A CD8+ phenotype characterized the disease-linked clones, which were relatively rare in peripheral blood.

This clonotype came up many times. Its antigen is still unknown. The specimen was blood, either unsorted or a sorted T cell fraction (not recorded which). The receptor comes from a male donor with ankylosing spondylitis. The chain recombines TRBV13 with TRBJ2-1, with D unclear. The CDR3 loop is CASSVTYNEQFF. DNA for the CDR3: TGTGCCAGCAGCGTCACTTACAATGAGCAGTTCTTC.